This T cell receptor beta chain emerged from a study of early T cells in non-severe SARS-CoV-2 infection. At least ten counts were recorded for this clonotype. Attachment of unique molecular identifiers to individual cDNA molecules was performed. TCRdb independently ran MiXCR on the 5' RACE reads; one entry per CDR3 protein. The data contain approximately 60,000 distinct CDR3 sequences, around 13% of them singletons. V shed 5 bases, J shed 2 bases, and the junction held 5 bases outside the gene matches. CDR1 DFQATT and CDR2 SNEGSKA come from the germline V gene (reference sequence). The CDR3 spans 13 residues.

The sample taken for sequencing was whole blood. V and J are TRBV20-1 and TRBJ2-7; 8 nucleotides align to TRBD2. This receptor was obtained from an adult who was a healthcare worker with PCR-confirmed SARS-CoV-2 infection or an uninfected control (not recorded which). The CDR3 loop reads CSAFWRGAYEQYF. The CDR3 DNA reads TGCAGTGCTTTTTGGCGGGGGGCCTACGAGCAGTACTTC.